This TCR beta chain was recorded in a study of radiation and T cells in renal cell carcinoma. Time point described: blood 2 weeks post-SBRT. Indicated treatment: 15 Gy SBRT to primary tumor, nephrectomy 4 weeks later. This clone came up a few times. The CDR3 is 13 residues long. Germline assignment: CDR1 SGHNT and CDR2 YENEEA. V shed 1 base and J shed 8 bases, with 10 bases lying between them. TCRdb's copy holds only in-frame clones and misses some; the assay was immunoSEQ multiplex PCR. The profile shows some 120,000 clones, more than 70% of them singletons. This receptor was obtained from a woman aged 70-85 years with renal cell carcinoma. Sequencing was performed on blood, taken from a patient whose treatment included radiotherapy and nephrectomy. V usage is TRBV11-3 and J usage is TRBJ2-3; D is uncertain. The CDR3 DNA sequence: TGTGCCAGCAGCTTAGGTCCCCTTCCTACGCAGTATTTT. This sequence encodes CASSLGPLPTQYF.